A selection of T cell receptor beta chains follows, all from one sample in a study of CD8 T cells in ankylosing spondylitis. TCRdb analysed the 5' RACE reads with MiXCR anew, one entry per CDR3 protein. The sample records over 400,000 distinct CDR3 sequences, roughly 26% being singletons. Source material: blood, either unsorted or a sorted T cell fraction (not recorded which). Receptors were obtained from a male donor with ankylosing spondylitis. Both conserved end residues are part of each CDR3. A D gene is named only where the DNA matches it firmly. Clone size is not always given. Where it is, it says once, few, many or a class for expanded clones.

J | V | size | D | DNA | CDR3
TRBJ2-2 | TRBV3-1 | . | . | TGTGCCAGCGGGGCGTCGAACACCGGGGAGCTGTTTTTT | CASGASNTGELFF
TRBJ2-1 | TRBV19 | . | . | TGTGCCAGTAGTATTCGGGGGACCGATGAGCAGTTCTTC | CASSIRGTDEQFF
TRBJ2-5 | TRBV7-2 | . | . | TGTGCCAGCAGCTTAGGAGGGGCAGGGGGGGAGACCCAGTACTTC | CASSLGGAGGETQYF
TRBJ2-7 | TRBV7-2 | many | TRBD2 | TGTGCCAGCACTCCCGGACTAGCGGGAGGTGGGTACGAGCAGTACTTC | CASTPGLAGGGYEQYF
TRBJ2-2 | TRBV5-1 | . | . | TGCGCCAGCAGGGTGCTAGACTTTGACACCGGGGAGCTGTTTTTT | CASRVLDFDTGELFF
TRBJ1-5 | TRBV5-1 | few | . | TGCGCCAGCAGCTCGACGGGGGGAGGGAGTCAGCCCCAGCATTTT | CASSSTGGGSQPQHF
TRBJ1-1 | TRBV20-1 | . | . | TGCAGTGCTAGAAGGGTTTCGCGGGACGGTGAAGCTTTCTTT | CSARRVSRDGEAFF
TRBJ2-5 | TRBV11-3 | few | . | TGTGCCAGCAGCGGACGTATTCAAGAGACCCAGTACTTC | CASSGRIQETQYF
TRBJ2-7 | TRBV10-3 | . | TRBD2 | TGTGCCATCAGTGTGGCGGGAGGGCCCTACGAGCAGTACTTC | CAISVAGGPYEQYF
TRBJ2-5 | TRBV20-1 | once | . | TGCAGTGCTAGAGATCCACAGGGCACGGAGACCCAGTACTTC | CSARDPQGTETQYF
TRBJ2-2 | TRBV6-1 | . | . | TGTGCCAGTCTCGGACGGGCCTTGGGGGAGCTGTTTTTT | CASLGRALGELFF
TRBJ2-5 | TRBV15 | . | . | TGTGCCACCAGCTTCGACAGGAGCGAAGAGACCCAGTACTTC | CATSFDRSEETQYF
TRBJ1-5 | TRBV12-3/TRBV12-4 | few | . | TGTGCCAGCAGTATGCAGGGTGGTAGTCAGCCCCAGCATTTT | CASSMQGGSQPQHF
TRBJ2-1 | TRBV9 | . | TRBD2 | TGTGCCAGCAGCGTAGTGGGTCTAGCGGGAGGGAATGAGCAGTTCTTC | CASSVVGLAGGNEQFF
TRBJ1-1 | TRBV20-1 | few | . | TGCAGTCCCAACTCTGTGGGGCGGGGGATGGGAACTGAAGCTTTCTTT | CSPNSVGRGMGTEAFF
TRBJ2-7 | TRBV4-2 | . | . | TGTGCCAGCAGCCAAGATAATTGGGATTCCTACGAGCAGTACTTC | CASSQDNWDSYEQYF
TRBJ2-1 | TRBV20-1 | many | . | TGCAGTGCTGACTACCATGAGCAGTTCTTC | CSADYHEQFF
TRBJ1-5 | TRBV3-1 | . | TRBD1 | TGTGCCAGCAGCCAAGACAGGGGGGTCCATCAGCCCCAGCATTTT | CASSQDRGVHQPQHF
TRBJ2-5 | TRBV20-1 | . | TRBD2 | TGCAGTGCTCGACTAGCGGGAGGGCGCGAGACCCAGTACTTC | CSARLAGGRETQYF
TRBJ1-1 | TRBV12-3/TRBV12-4 | many | TRBD1 | TGTGCCAGCACCTTGGACAGGGTGAACACTGAAGCTTTCTTT | CASTLDRVNTEAFF
TRBJ2-1 | TRBV12-5 | . | TRBD2 | TGTGCTAGTGGTTCCGGGACTAGCTGGGATTTCTCCTACAATGAGCAGTTCTTC | CASGSGTSWDFSYNEQFF
TRBJ1-5 | TRBV7-2 | few | . | TGTGCCAGCAGTTTATCGGCAGGGTTTGGCCAGCCCCAGCATTTT | CASSLSAGFGQPQHF
TRBJ1-1 | TRBV12-3/TRBV12-4 | many | . | TGTGCCAGCAGCTTGAGCACAGGGAGTAGCACTGAAGCTTTCTTT | CASSLSTGSSTEAFF
TRBJ2-1 | TRBV20-1 | few | TRBD2 | TGCAGTGCTAGAGATTCCGGGACTAGCGGTTCCTACAATGAGCAGTTCTTC | CSARDSGTSGSYNEQFF
TRBJ1-3 | TRBV7-2 | . | . | TGTGCCAGCAGCCGGGACCTAGGGTCTGGAAACACCATATATTTT | CASSRDLGSGNTIYF
TRBJ2-1 | TRBV2 | . | . | TGTGCCAGCAGATTTTTAGCAGCCTACAATGAGCAGTTCTTC | CASRFLAAYNEQFF
TRBJ1-5 | TRBV7-2 | many | . | TGTGCCAGCAGCTTAGTAGGGGGCAATCAGCCCCAGCATTTT | CASSLVGGNQPQHF
TRBJ2-7 | TRBV4-2 | . | TRBD2 | TGTGCCAGCAGCCAAGATTATACTAGCGGCTCCTACGAGCAGTACTTC | CASSQDYTSGSYEQYF
TRBJ2-1 | TRBV27 | few | TRBD2 | TGTGCCAGCAGTGTAGCGGGAGGGCTAAAGAATGAGCAGTTCTTC | CASSVAGGLKNEQFF
TRBJ2-1 | TRBV4-2 | few | . | TGTGCCAGCAGCCAAGATAAAATAGCAGGGATTCGCAATGAGCAGTTCTTC | CASSQDKIAGIRNEQFF
TRBJ1-3 | TRBV20-1 | . | . | TGCAGTGCTAGAGTTACGGACTCTGGAAACACCATATATTTT | CSARVTDSGNTIYF
TRBJ1-4 | TRBV15 | few | . | TGTGCCACCAGCAGAGGCCCGTCCAATGAAAAACTGTTTTTT | CATSRGPSNEKLFF
TRBJ1-2 | TRBV4-1 | . | TRBD1 | TGCGCCAGCAGCCAAGAGGGGACAGGTTCTTCCTATGGCTACACCTTC | CASSQEGTGSSYGYTF
TRBJ2-3 | TRBV20-1 | . | TRBD2 | TGCAGTGCTAGAGATAGGACTAGCGGGAGCCAGGGGGTTACGCAGTATTTT | CSARDRTSGSQGVTQYF
TRBJ1-2 | TRBV7-9 | few | . | TGTGCCAGCAGCTTAGAAGAGGCCCAACCATATGGCTACACCTTC | CASSLEEAQPYGYTF
TRBJ2-5 | TRBV7-2 | . | TRBD1 | TGTGCCAGCAGCTTGAACCCAGGGGGAGAAGGGACCCAGTACTTC | CASSLNPGGEGTQYF
TRBJ2-4 | TRBV5-1 | few | TRBD1 | TGCGCCTCTTCCGGGACAGGTCAAAACATTCAGTACTTC | CASSGTGQNIQYF
TRBJ2-1 | TRBV29-1 | few | . | TGCAGCGTTGAAGAAGGGGGCGGGAGCTCCTACAATGAGCAGTTCTTC | CSVEEGGGSSYNEQFF
TRBJ1-1 | TRBV3-1 | few | TRBD1 | TGTGCCAGCAGTCCGGGACAGGGATGGCTCACTGAAGCTTTCTTT | CASSPGQGWLTEAFF